Following are 27 T cell receptor beta chains from one sample sequenced in a study of identical twins. TCRdb re-derived calls from the 5' RACE reads in MiXCR, one entry per CDR3 protein. The sample records roughly 630,000 distinct CDR3 sequences, just over 7% being singletons. These same records also appear under a second study, on yellow fever vaccine responses in identical twins.

Sequenced: PBMCs. The receptors shown here come from a young woman in good health.

This clonotype was counted ten times or more. The V and J genes are TRBV12-3 or TRBV12-4 and TRBJ1-5; 8 bases are shared with TRBD1. There are 16 residues in the CDR3. The ends lost 5 bases at V and 3 bases at J; junction bases unmatched: 9. The CDR3 DNA reads TGTGCCAGCAGTCCGGGGGCAGGGGGCCTCAATCAGCCCCAGCATTTT. Protein product: CASSPGAGGLNQPQHF.

The J gene is TRBJ1-1, the V gene TRBV10-2; TRBD1 agrees at 7 bases. From germline, CDR1 is WSHSY and CDR2 SAAADI. With V trimmed by 4 bases and J by 0 bases, 2 bases remained unmatched. The CDR3 runs to 14 residues. The CDR3 here is CASSVTGLNTEAFF. The CDR3 region has the DNA TGCGCCAGCAGTGTGACAGGGCTGAACACTGAAGCTTTCTTT.

The genes are TRBV12-3 or TRBV12-4 and TRBJ1-2, with a possible D match to TRBD1 (6 bases). V shed 6 bases and J shed 6 bases, with 23 bases lying between them. The length of the CDR3 is 16 residues. For the CDR3, the DNA is TGTGCCAGCAGCGATGTCGTAGGGACACCGCTTAATGGCTACACCTTC. Protein sequence: CASSDVVGTPLNGYTF.

This clonotype has just a few counts. V usage is TRBV3-1 and J usage is TRBJ1-1; no clear D. Between the trimmed V and J ends, which lost 0 bases and 3 bases, there was a span of 14 bases. Germline V gives CDR1 LGHDT, CDR2 YNNKEL (reference sequence). This CDR3 has 16 amino acids. For the CDR3, the DNA is TGTGCCAGCAGCCAAGATCAGCAGGCCTGGGACACTGAAGCTTTCTTT. It translates to CASSQDQQAWDTEAFF.

This clonotype was seen repeatedly, ten times or more. The J gene is TRBJ2-7, the V gene TRBV9, with a weak D call TRBD1 (5 bases). The germline V gene encodes CDR1 SGDLS and CDR2 YYNGEE. V lost 0 bases and J lost 0, with 7 bases in between. This CDR3 is 14 amino acids long. The chain's CDR3 is CASSVDDSSYEQYF. The CDR3 nucleotides read TGTGCCAGCAGCGTAGACGACAGCTCCTACGAGCAGTACTTC.

This clonotype has a count of ten or more. V is TRBV3-1 and J is TRBJ2-7; 10 nucleotides line up with TRBD2. Germline values: CDR1 LGHDT, CDR2 YNNKEL (reference sequence). The CDR3 extends over 14 amino acids. Trimming removed 4 bases from V and 4 bases from J; junction bases left unmatched: 4. The CDR3 sequence is CASSPGLAVYEQYV. In DNA, the CDR3 is TGTGCCAGCAGCCCTGGACTAGCGGTTTACGAGCAGTACGTC.

This clonotype was counted many times. V gene TRBV12-3 or TRBV12-4 combines with J gene TRBJ2-7; a possible D gene is TRBD2 (7 bases). CDR3 length equals 12 residues. Trimming cost V 5 bases and J 12 bases, with 17 bases left between them. Here the CDR3 reads CASSAYGRGLYV. For the CDR3, the DNA is TGTGCCAGCAGTGCTTATGGGCGGGGGCTGTACGTC.

The rearrangement joins TRBV11-2 to TRBJ2-7; D might be TRBD2 (7 bases). The CDR3 covers 15 residues. The germline V gene encodes CDR1 SGHAT and CDR2 FQNNGV. V lost 5 bases, J lost 0 bases, and 14 bases lay in between. The CDR3 DNA sequence: TGTGCCAGCAGCAAAGGGGGGGACACCTCCTACGAGCAGTACGTC. This encodes CASSKGGDTSYEQYV.

This sequence joins TRBV29-1 and TRBJ2-2, with D unresolved. The length of the CDR3 is 13 residues. Trimming shortened V by 2 bases and J by 6 bases, and 10 bases separated the two germline ends. CDR1 SQVTM and CDR2 ANQGSEA come from the germline V gene. The chain's CDR3 is CSVERSSPGELFF. DNA for the CDR3: TGCAGCGTTGAACGATCCTCCCCCGGGGAGCTGTTTTTT.

The chain links TRBV9 to TRBJ2-7; TRBD2 matches at 13 bases. Losses at the gene ends were 4 bases for V and 9 bases for J; bases not matched to a gene: 7. CDR1 and CDR2 (germline): SGDLS, YYNGEE. The CDR3 spans 14 residues. DNA for the CDR3: TGTGCCAGCAGCTCCGGACTAGCGGGAGATGTGCAGTACTTC. Translating gives CASSSGLAGDVQYF.

This clonotype has a count of ten or more. The CDR3 reads CAISEHGQDNEQFF. CDR3 nucleotides: TGTGCCATCAGTGAGCACGGACAGGACAATGAGCAGTTCTTC. The chain uses TRBV10-3 and TRBJ2-1; 7 bases align to TRBD1. Germline trimming cut 2 bases from V and 5 bases from J; bases unmatched to any gene: 3. The CDR3 runs to 14 residues. CDR1 and CDR2 from the germline V gene are ENHRY and SYGVKD.

The chain links TRBV12-3 or TRBV12-4 to TRBJ2-3, with D tentatively TRBD2 (5 bases). The germline V and J ends were trimmed by 5 bases and 2 bases, with 14 bases remaining between them. CDR3 size: 15 residues. CDR3 sequence (DNA): TGTGCCAGCAGTCCTACCCCGGGATACACAGATACGCAGTATTTT. This gives the protein CASSPTPGYTDTQYF.

At least ten counts were recorded for this clonotype. The rearrangement uses TRBV6-5 and TRBJ2-7; D uncertain. V was trimmed by 6 bases and J by 0 bases, leaving 6 bases between them. Per the germline V gene, CDR1 is MNHEY and CDR2 is SVGAGI. The CDR3 is 12 residues long. This CDR3 is CASRETSYEQYF. The DNA of the CDR3 is TGTGCCAGCAGGGAAACCTCCTACGAGCAGTACTTC.

The chain has TRBV9 and TRBJ2-5; no clear D. V lost 4 bases to trimming and J lost 7 bases, with 14 bases between them. The CDR3 spans 13 residues. Germline CDR1 is SGDLS and CDR2 is YYNGEE. The CDR3 coding sequence is TGTGCCAGCAGCTCCGACGGTGGTCGGACCCAGTACTTC. This codes for CASSSDGGRTQYF. Looking up the rest from reference TRBV9 and TRBJ2-5 gives the full variable domain: DSGVTQTPKHLITATGQRVTLRCSPRSGDLSVYWYQQSLDQGLQFLIQYYNGEERAKGNILERFSAQQFPDLHSELNLSSLELGDSALYFCASSSDGGRTQYFGPGTRLLVL.

Many counts were recorded for this clonotype. The V and J genes are TRBV11-2 and TRBJ2-1, with TRBD2 identical over 10 bases. Trimming cost V 5 bases and J 4 bases; bases outside gene matches: 5. Germline loops: CDR1 SGHAT, CDR2 FQNNGV. The CDR3 covers 15 residues. CDR3 bases: TGTGCCAGCAGCCTAGCGGGAGTTACGTACAATGAGCAGTTCTTC. Residues: CASSLAGVTYNEQFF. Combining the CDR3 with reference TRBV11-2 and TRBJ2-1 gives the whole variable domain EAGVAQSPRYKIIEKRQSVAFWCNPISGHATLYWYQQILGQGPKLLIQFQNNGVVDDSQLPKDRFSAERLKGVDSTLKIQPAKLEDSAVYLCASSLAGVTYNEQFFGPGTRLTVL.

Many counts were recorded for this clonotype. The rearrangement joins TRBV12-3 or TRBV12-4 to TRBJ2-2; D remains ambiguous. The CDR3 totals 14 residues. Trimming removed 3 bases from V and 7 bases from J, with 12 bases in between. Written as DNA, the CDR3 is TGTGCCAGCAGTTTGGTTCTGCAGATCGGGGAGCTGTTTTTT. Residues: CASSLVLQIGELFF.

This clonotype was recorded at least ten times. J is TRBJ2-7 and V is TRBV20-1; tentative D call: TRBD2 (7 bases). The CDR3 has 13 residues. Germline lookup yields CDR1 DFQATT and CDR2 SNEGSKA (reference sequence). The CDR3 region is CSARDKGGTEQYV. CDR3 nucleotides: TGCAGTGCTCGAGACAAGGGGGGGACCGAGCAGTACGTC.

The chain's CDR3 is CASSYSGSWYEQYF. CDR3 DNA sequence: TGTGCCAGCAGCTATAGCGGGAGTTGGTACGAGCAGTACTTC. The genes are TRBV7-9 and TRBJ2-7, with 9 bases identical to TRBD2. Germline V lookup: CDR1 SEHNR, CDR2 FQNEAQ (reference sequence). The CDR3 covers 14 residues. The trim removed 4 bases at V and 4 bases at J, leaving 5 bases unmatched. The full variable domain, completed using reference TRBV7-9 and TRBJ2-7, is DTGVSQNPRHKITKRGQNVTFRCDPISEHNRLYWYRQTLGQGPEFLTYFQNEAQLEKSRLLSDRFSAERPKGSFSTLEIQRTEQGDSAMYLCASSYSGSWYEQYFGPGTRLTVT.

At least ten counts were recorded for this clonotype. This sequence joins TRBV15 and TRBJ2-1; TRBD1 aligns across 7 bases. CDR1 LNHNV and CDR2 YYDKDF come from the germline V gene (reference sequence). V dropped 4 bases and J dropped 2; count of bases not matched to a gene: 5. The CDR3 is 15 residues long. The CDR3 bases are TGTGCCACCAGCAAAGACAGGGCCCCCTACAATGAGCAGTTCTTC. Its protein product is CATSKDRAPYNEQFF.

The chain uses TRBV29-1 and TRBJ2-7; D perhaps matches TRBD2 (6 bases). Per germline, CDR1 SQVTM and CDR2 ANQGSEA. The ends were cut back, 5 bases at V and 2 bases at J, with 13 bases in the middle. The CDR3 is 13 residues long. This CDR3 is CSVLSGSAYEQYF. As DNA, the CDR3 is TGCAGCGTTTTGAGCGGGTCTGCCTACGAGCAGTACTTC.

The chain employs TRBV20-1 and TRBJ2-6; D gene ambiguous. The CDR3 covers 15 residues. Deletions cut 6 bases from V and 0 bases from J, with 12 bases between. Germline CDR1 DFQATT, CDR2 SNEGSKA (reference sequence). CDR3 sequence (DNA): TGCAGTGCCCAGATGGGCCCCTCTGGGGCCAACGTCCTGACTTTC. Protein: CSAQMGPSGANVLTF.

In this sample, this clonotype turned up a few times. This rearrangement joins TRBV20-1 to TRBJ2-2; possibly TRBD2 for D (6 bases). Trimming took off 3 bases at V and 6 bases at J, with 26 bases between the two ends. This CDR3 comprises 18 residues. CDR1 DFQATT and CDR2 SNEGSKA come from the germline V gene (reference sequence). The CDR3 DNA is TGCAGTGCTAGGCGCGCGGGACGGTCCATCTCCGGGGCCGGGGAGCTGTTTTTT. It yields the protein CSARRAGRSISGAGELFF.

The table lists this clonotype with many counts. The chain links TRBV4-1 to TRBJ2-1; unclear D gene. From germline, CDR1 is MGHRA and CDR2 YSYEKL. Trimming shortened V by 4 bases and J by 10 bases, and 11 bases separated the two germline ends. CDR3 length: 12 amino acids. The CDR3: CASSPPSDEQFF. In DNA, the CDR3 is TGCGCCAGCAGCCCCCCTAGTGACGAGCAGTTCTTC.

At least ten counts were recorded for this clonotype. The rearrangement links TRBV14 to TRBJ2-7, with 7 bases identical to TRBD1. After removal of 0 bases from V and 3 bases from J, the junction contained 8 bases not matched to a gene. The CDR3 runs to 16 residues. Germline V gives CDR1 SGHDN, CDR2 FVKESK. CDR3 amino acids: CASSQDSRRTGYEQYF. The CDR3 DNA is TGTGCCAGCAGCCAAGATTCCCGTAGGACAGGCTACGAGCAGTACTTC.

This clonotype showed up just a few times. The chain has TRBV15 and TRBJ1-2; D is perhaps TRBD1 (5 bases). The V end lost 1 base, the J end lost 5 bases, and 11 bases lay between the germline ends. The CDR3 runs 14 residues. Germline loops: CDR1 LNHNV, CDR2 YYDKDF (reference sequence). CDR3 loop: CATSRGAGRYGYTF. The DNA of the CDR3 is TGTGCCACCAGCAGAGGGGCAGGGAGGTATGGCTACACCTTC.

There are many counts of this clonotype. V gene TRBV24-1 combines with J gene TRBJ2-7, with D hard to call. The V end was cut by 2 bases, the J end by 5 bases, with 15 bases between. Germline V gene data show CDR1 as KGHDR and CDR2 as SFDVKD. The CDR3 loop spans 15 amino acids. CDR3: CATSDSRHIRNEQYF. In nucleotides, the CDR3 is TGTGCCACCAGTGATTCCAGACACATTCGGAACGAGCAGTACTTC.

This clonotype has a handful of counts. The chain uses TRBV28 and TRBJ2-5; D tentatively fits TRBD1 or TRBD2 (6 bases each). This CDR3 has 12 residues. From germline, CDR1 is MDHEN and CDR2 SYDVKM. The V and J ends lost 6 bases and 5 bases respectively, with 10 bases between them. The CDR3 protein is CASRGAGETQYF. As DNA, the CDR3 is TGTGCCAGCAGGGGGGCGGGGGAGACCCAGTACTTC.